This TCR beta chain was identified in a study of control samples from healthy donors and cancer patients. Measured with immunoSEQ multiplex PCR; TCRdb has only the in-frame clones, and not every one. The data contain more than 90,000 clones, about 89% of them seen just once; the ten biggest clones take up roughly 7.7%. Germline CDR1 reads MRHNA; CDR2 reads SNTAGT. V shed 0 bases and J 6 bases; nucleotides not matched to a gene: 4. The CDR3 extends over 16 amino acids. This receptor was obtained from a man aged 30-40 years in good health. V is TRBV6-4 and J is TRBJ2-3, with 12 bases fitting TRBD2. Sample: blood. DNA for the CDR3: TGTGCCAGCAGTGACTCGACTAGCGGGGGTCCCGATACGCAGTATTTT. Its translation: CASSDSTSGGPDTQYF.